The clone carrying this T cell receptor beta chain was recorded many times. The sample belongs to a study of T cells in Graves' hyperthyroidism and ophthalmopathy. It was RNA transcripts that yielded the amplified TCR beta CDR3 regions. The TCR CDR3 was amplified in a first-round RT-PCR using the HTBI primer set. TCRdb re-derived calls from the multiplex PCR reads in MiXCR, one entry per CDR3 protein. The sample holds under 250,000 distinct CDR3 sequences, approximately 24% seen once. This CDR3 has 13 residues. CDR1 is ENHRY, CDR2 SYGVKD, per germline. Trimming cost V 4 bases and J 7 bases, with 13 bases left between them.

The clonotype originates from a woman in her thirties or forties with Graves' ophthalmopathy. The chain is built from TRBV10-3 and TRBJ2-5; D tentatively reads TRBD1 or TRBD2 (5 bases each). Input material: blood. The CDR3 DNA is TGTGCCATCAGTGCCGGGGACGTCGGGACCCAGTACTTC. Translated: CAISAGDVGTQYF.